The rows below give T cell receptor beta chains drawn from one sample of a study of chemoradiotherapy in HPV16-positive cancers. Method: immunoSEQ multiplex PCR; TCRdb's copy keeps in-frame clones and lacks some. This table has approximately 19,000 clones, approximately 84% appearing once. Sequencing used blood, obtained from a patient who underwent chemoradiotherapy. All receptors come from a human donor with HPV-associated anogenital cancer. The CDR3 runs from the conserved cysteine through the conserved F or W. Each record gives: CDR3 DNA, CDR3 protein, clone size, J gene, D gene, V gene. A D gene is named only where the DNA matches it firmly. For some rows the clone size is stated as once, few or many, or as a class when expanded; others skip it.

DNA: TGTGCCAGCTCTGACGGACTAGCGGCCCTTAGTAGGAGCTCCTACAATGAGCAGTTCTTC
CDR3: CASSDGLAALSRSSYNEQFF
size: NA
J: TRBJ2-1
D: TRBD2
V: TRBV18

DNA: TGTGCCAGCAGTTTATCTGAGCCAACTAATGAAAAACTGTTTTTT
CDR3: CASSLSEPTNEKLFF
size: once
J: TRBJ1-4
D: NA
V: TRBV27

DNA: TGTGCCAGCAGCTTACAGGGTGAGCAAGAGACCCAGTACTTC
CDR3: CASSLQGEQETQYF
size: NA
J: TRBJ2-5
D: NA
V: TRBV7-2

DNA: TGTGCCAGCAGTCCCTCCTCCGGAGCTACCTACGAGCAGTACTTC
CDR3: CASSPSSGATYEQYF
size: NA
J: TRBJ2-7
D: NA
V: TRBV2

DNA: TGTGCCAGCAGCCGATCCGGGACTAGCGGCTACGAGCAGTACTTC
CDR3: CASSRSGTSGYEQYF
size: NA
J: TRBJ2-7
D: TRBD2
V: TRBV7-8

DNA: TGTGCCAGCAATCCACAGGGGACCTATGGCTACACCTTC
CDR3: CASNPQGTYGYTF
size: NA
J: TRBJ1-2
D: TRBD1
V: TRBV6-1

DNA: TGTGCCAGCAGCTCCCAGGACAATGAGCAGTTCTTC
CDR3: CASSSQDNEQFF
size: NA
J: TRBJ2-1
D: NA
V: TRBV11-2

DNA: TGTGCCAGCAGCTTGACTAGCGGGCAGACCGGGGAGCTGTTTTTT
CDR3: CASSLTSGQTGELFF
size: NA
J: TRBJ2-2
D: TRBD2
V: TRBV5-4

DNA: TGTGCCAGCAGCCAAGATTGGACTAGCGGGGGGAGGAGTGAGCAGTTCTTC
CDR3: CASSQDWTSGGRSEQFF
size: NA
J: TRBJ2-1
D: TRBD2
V: TRBV4-2

DNA: TGTGCCAGCAGTGAGTATTCAGGTCCTGGAAACACCATATATTTT
CDR3: CASSEYSGPGNTIYF
size: NA
J: TRBJ1-3
D: NA
V: TRBV6-1

DNA: TGTGCCAGTAGTATCCAAGTCCGACAGCCCCAGCATTTT
CDR3: CASSIQVRQPQHF
size: NA
J: TRBJ1-5
D: NA
V: TRBV19

DNA: TGTGCCAGCAGCTTGGCCGGGGAGCTGTTTTTT
CDR3: CASSLAGELFF
size: NA
J: TRBJ2-2
D: NA
V: TRBV5-4

DNA: TGTGCCAGCAGTTACTCGACGGAAGTCAATTCACCCCTCCACTTT
CDR3: CASSYSTEVNSPLHF
size: NA
J: TRBJ1-6
D: NA
V: TRBV6-5

DNA: TGTGCCAGCACTACAGGGGTCTTAGGCACAGATACGCAGTATTTT
CDR3: CASTTGVLGTDTQYF
size: NA
J: TRBJ2-3
D: TRBD1
V: TRBV6-1

DNA: TGTGCCAGCAGCCCCACAGGGGGGGCTGATGTCACCGGGGAGCTGTTTTTT
CDR3: CASSPTGGADVTGELFF
size: NA
J: TRBJ2-2
D: NA
V: TRBV4-2

DNA: TGTGCCAGTAGTGCCCGACTAGCGGGAGGGAGAGATACGCAGTATTTT
CDR3: CASSARLAGGRDTQYF
size: NA
J: TRBJ2-3
D: TRBD2
V: TRBV19

DNA: TGCAGCGTCGGGGGGGTCTACGAGCAGTACTTC
CDR3: CSVGGVYEQYF
size: NA
J: TRBJ2-7
D: TRBD2
V: TRBV29-1

DNA: TGCGCCAGCAGCCAAGGACAGGGCTACAATGAGCAGTTCTTC
CDR3: CASSQGQGYNEQFF
size: NA
J: TRBJ2-1
D: TRBD1
V: TRBV4-1

DNA: TGTGCCAGCAGCTTGGTTAGCAGGGGAGACACTGAAGCTTTCTTT
CDR3: CASSLVSRGDTEAFF
size: NA
J: TRBJ1-1
D: NA
V: TRBV5-6

DNA: TGTGCCAGCAGCCCGACTAAGCGGGGGGACACCGGGGAGCTGTTTTTT
CDR3: CASSPTKRGDTGELFF
size: NA
J: TRBJ2-2
D: TRBD2
V: TRBV11-2

DNA: TGTGCCAGCAGTGCCGCTTTCGGCGGCAGTTTAACAGGGACAGATACGCAGTATTTT
CDR3: CASSAAFGGSLTGTDTQYF
size: NA
J: TRBJ2-3
D: NA
V: TRBV6-1

DNA: TGTGCCAGCAGTTCCACTAGCGGGAGAGGGGATGAGCAGTTCTTC
CDR3: CASSSTSGRGDEQFF
size: NA
J: TRBJ2-1
D: TRBD2
V: TRBV27

DNA: TGTGCCAGCAGCCCAGAACGCGGGAGGGCCTACGAGCAGTACTTC
CDR3: CASSPERGRAYEQYF
size: NA
J: TRBJ2-7
D: TRBD2
V: TRBV7-8

DNA: TGTGCCTGGAGTGTAAACGTAGGCAGTAGTAATTCACCCCTCCACTTT
CDR3: CAWSVNVGSSNSPLHF
size: once
J: TRBJ1-6
D: NA
V: TRBV30

DNA: TGTGCCAGCAGCTTAGAAGTCGGCGGGACCTACGAGCAGTACTTC
CDR3: CASSLEVGGTYEQYF
size: NA
J: TRBJ2-7
D: NA
V: TRBV7-2

DNA: TGTGCCAGCAGCTTCCCTAGCTCCTACGAGCAGTACTTC
CDR3: CASSFPSSYEQYF
size: NA
J: TRBJ2-7
D: NA
V: TRBV7-2

DNA: TGCGCCAGCAGCCAAACCTCCGGAGGGACTGAAGCTTTCTTT
CDR3: CASSQTSGGTEAFF
size: NA
J: TRBJ1-1
D: NA
V: TRBV4-1

DNA: TGTGCCAGCAGTGAATCTCGGACCTTTAACTATGGCTACACCTTC
CDR3: CASSESRTFNYGYTF
size: once
J: TRBJ1-2
D: NA
V: TRBV25-1

DNA: TGTGCCAGCAGCCACGGACCCAGCGTGGAGCAGTACTTC
CDR3: CASSHGPSVEQYF
size: NA
J: TRBJ2-7
D: NA
V: TRBV5-4

DNA: TGTGCCAGCAGCTTAGTCCGGGGGGGACAGGGTAAGGGCGAGCAGTACTTC
CDR3: CASSLVRGGQGKGEQYF
size: NA
J: TRBJ2-7
D: NA
V: TRBV7-6

DNA: TGTGCCAGCAGCCGGATTCGACAGTCGGACACCATATATTTT
CDR3: CASSRIRQSDTIYF
size: NA
J: TRBJ1-3
D: NA
V: TRBV6-5

DNA: TGTGCTCGGAAATACTACACTGAAGCTTTCTTT
CDR3: CARKYYTEAFF
size: NA
J: TRBJ1-1
D: NA
V: TRBV30

DNA: TGTGCCAGCAGCTTGACTGTGAACACTGAAGCTTTCTTT
CDR3: CASSLTVNTEAFF
size: NA
J: TRBJ1-1
D: NA
V: TRBV11-2

DNA: TGTGCCATCAGTGAGGGACAGACTTATAATTCACCCCTCCACTTT
CDR3: CAISEGQTYNSPLHF
size: few
J: TRBJ1-6
D: NA
V: TRBV10-3

DNA: TGTGCCAGCTCTCCCCCGGGGTTTGAAAAACTGTTTTTT
CDR3: CASSPPGFEKLFF
size: NA
J: TRBJ1-4
D: NA
V: TRBV25-1

DNA: TGTGCCAGCAGTACCACCGGGACTAGTTTCACAGATACGCAGTATTTT
CDR3: CASSTTGTSFTDTQYF
size: once
J: TRBJ2-3
D: TRBD2
V: TRBV6-6

DNA: TGTGCCAGCTCACCCCTGGCGGGGGCGACAAGCACAGATACGCAGTATTTT
CDR3: CASSPLAGATSTDTQYF
size: NA
J: TRBJ2-3
D: NA
V: TRBV18

DNA: TGTGCCGGCCTCAAGGGACAGGGGGACTATGGCTACACCTTC
CDR3: CAGLKGQGDYGYTF
size: NA
J: TRBJ1-2
D: TRBD1
V: TRBV7-9

DNA: TGTGCCAGCAGTCCGCCAGGGGGCCTCGAGCAGTACTTC
CDR3: CASSPPGGLEQYF
size: NA
J: TRBJ2-7
D: TRBD1
V: TRBV6-6

DNA: TGCAGCTTTGCAGGGTCAGTTAGGACCACTGAAGCTTTCTTT
CDR3: CSFAGSVRTTEAFF
size: NA
J: TRBJ1-1
D: NA
V: TRBV29-1

DNA: TGTGCCAGCAGTGAATCGAAGTTATTGGACACTGAAGCTTTCTTT
CDR3: CASSESKLLDTEAFF
size: once
J: TRBJ1-1
D: NA
V: TRBV25-1

DNA: TGCGCCAGCAGCTTGCGGGGTTTGGGTTACAGCTCCTACAATGAGCAGTTCTTC
CDR3: CASSLRGLGYSSYNEQFF
size: NA
J: TRBJ2-1
D: NA
V: TRBV5-1